This T cell receptor (beta chain) was found in a study of cytomegalovirus exposure and HLA in healthy donors. This CDR3 spans 12 amino acids. The germline V gene encodes CDR1 MDHEN and CDR2 SYDVKM. Trimming took 6 bases from V and 4 from J, leaving 7 bases between them. Researchers ran the PCR with 60 Vbeta and 13 Jbeta primers. The table came from immunoSEQ multiplex PCR; TCRdb's copy has only in-frame clones and leaves some out. This sample has around 120,000 clones, with 73% found just once. The receptor's source is a woman between 40 and 50 years old in good health and CMV-seronegative. Sequencing was done on a sample of PBMCs. The J gene is TRBJ2-1, the V gene TRBV28, with a possible D match to TRBD1 (5 bases). The CDR3 spells CASRDTYNEQFF. The DNA for the CDR3 is TGTGCCAGCAGGGACACATACAATGAGCAGTTCTTC.